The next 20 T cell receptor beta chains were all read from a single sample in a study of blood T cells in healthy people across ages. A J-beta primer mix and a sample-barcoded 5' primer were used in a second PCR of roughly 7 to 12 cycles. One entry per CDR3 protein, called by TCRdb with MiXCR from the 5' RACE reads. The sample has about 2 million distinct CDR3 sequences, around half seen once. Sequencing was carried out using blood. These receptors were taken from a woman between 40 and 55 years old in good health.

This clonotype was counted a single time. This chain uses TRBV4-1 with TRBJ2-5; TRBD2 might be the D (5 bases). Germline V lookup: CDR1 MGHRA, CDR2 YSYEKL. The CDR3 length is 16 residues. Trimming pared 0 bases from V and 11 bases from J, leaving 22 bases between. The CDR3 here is CASSQEGAGLTNEQYF. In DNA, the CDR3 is TGCGCCAGCAGCCAAGAAGGTGCGGGTTTGACCAATGAGCAGTACTTC.

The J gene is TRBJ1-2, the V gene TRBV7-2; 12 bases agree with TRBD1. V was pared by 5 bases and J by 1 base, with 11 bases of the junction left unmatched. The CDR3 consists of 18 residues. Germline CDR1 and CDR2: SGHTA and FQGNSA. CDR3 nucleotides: TGTGCCAGCAGCCCTAAGCCGGGGACAGGGGGCCTTAACTATGGCTACACCTTC. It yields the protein CASSPKPGTGGLNYGYTF.

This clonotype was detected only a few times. The CDR3 loop reads CSARGRTPPYEQYF. CDR3 in DNA: TGCAGTGCTAGGGGGAGGACACCTCCCTACGAGCAGTACTTC. J is TRBJ2-7 and V is TRBV20-1; D might be TRBD2 (6 bases). CDR1 is DFQATT, CDR2 SNEGSKA, per germline (reference sequence). Trimming cost V 3 bases and J 2 bases, with 14 bases left between them. This CDR3 spans 14 amino acids.

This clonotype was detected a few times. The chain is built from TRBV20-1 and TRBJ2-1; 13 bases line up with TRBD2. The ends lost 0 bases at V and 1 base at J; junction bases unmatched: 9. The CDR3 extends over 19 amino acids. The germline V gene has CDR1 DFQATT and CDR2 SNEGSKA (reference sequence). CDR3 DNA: TGCAGTGCTAGAGATTATGGACTAGCGGGGGTTCGATCCTACAATGAGCAGTTCTTC. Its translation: CSARDYGLAGVRSYNEQFF.

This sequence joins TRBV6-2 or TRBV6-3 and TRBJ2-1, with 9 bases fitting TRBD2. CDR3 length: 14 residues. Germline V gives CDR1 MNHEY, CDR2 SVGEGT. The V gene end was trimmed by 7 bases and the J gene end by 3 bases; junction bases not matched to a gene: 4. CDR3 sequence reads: CASTTSGRYNEQFF. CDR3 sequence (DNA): TGTGCCAGCACTACTAGCGGGCGCTACAATGAGCAGTTCTTC.

The CDR3 bases are TGTGCCACCAGCTCTCGGCAGGACCTGCAGTTCTTC. Translation gives CATSSRQDLQFF. The J gene is TRBJ2-1, the V gene TRBV15; D remains unclear. V was trimmed by 5 bases and J by 12 bases, leaving 14 bases between them. Germline CDR1 is LNHNV and CDR2 is YYDKDF (reference sequence). This CDR3 is built from 12 residues.

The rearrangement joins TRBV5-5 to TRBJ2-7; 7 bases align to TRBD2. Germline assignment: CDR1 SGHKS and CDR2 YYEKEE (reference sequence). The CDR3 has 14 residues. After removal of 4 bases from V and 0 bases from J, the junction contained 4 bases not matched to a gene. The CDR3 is CASSHRGDSYEQYF. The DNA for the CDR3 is TGTGCCAGCAGCCACCGGGGGGACTCCTACGAGCAGTACTTC.

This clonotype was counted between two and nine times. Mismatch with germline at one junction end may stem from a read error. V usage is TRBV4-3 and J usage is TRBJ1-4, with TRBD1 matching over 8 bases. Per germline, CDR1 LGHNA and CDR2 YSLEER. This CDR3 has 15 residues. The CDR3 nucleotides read TGTGCCAGCAGCCAAGGAGGGACAGGCAATGAAAAACTGTTTTTT. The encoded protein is CASSQGGTGNEKLFF.

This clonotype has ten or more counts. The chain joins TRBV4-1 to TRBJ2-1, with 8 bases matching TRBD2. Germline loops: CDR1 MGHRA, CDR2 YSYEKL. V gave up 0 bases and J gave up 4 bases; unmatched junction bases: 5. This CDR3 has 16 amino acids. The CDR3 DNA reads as TGCGCCAGCAGCCAAGATCTAGCGGGCGATTACAATGAGCAGTTCTTC. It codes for CASSQDLAGDYNEQFF.

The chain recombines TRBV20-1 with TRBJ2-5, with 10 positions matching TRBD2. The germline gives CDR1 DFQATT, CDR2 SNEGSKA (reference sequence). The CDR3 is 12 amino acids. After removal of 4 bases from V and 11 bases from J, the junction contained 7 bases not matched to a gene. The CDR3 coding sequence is TGCAGTGCTACCCCCGGGACTAGCGTGCAGTACTTC. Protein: CSATPGTSVQYF.

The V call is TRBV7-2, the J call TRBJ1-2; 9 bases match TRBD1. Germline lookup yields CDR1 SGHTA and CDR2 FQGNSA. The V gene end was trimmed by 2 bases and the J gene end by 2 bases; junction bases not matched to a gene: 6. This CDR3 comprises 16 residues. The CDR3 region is CASSLFRTGANYGYTF. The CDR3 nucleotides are TGTGCCAGCAGCTTATTCAGGACAGGGGCGAACTATGGCTACACCTTC.

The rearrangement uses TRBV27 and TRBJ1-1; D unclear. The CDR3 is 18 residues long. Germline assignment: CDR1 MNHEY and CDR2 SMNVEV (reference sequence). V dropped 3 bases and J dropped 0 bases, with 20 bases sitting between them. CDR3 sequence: CASSFQAGRRLMNTEAFF. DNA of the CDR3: TGTGCCAGCAGTTTTCAGGCGGGGAGACGACTTATGAACACTGAAGCTTTCTTT.

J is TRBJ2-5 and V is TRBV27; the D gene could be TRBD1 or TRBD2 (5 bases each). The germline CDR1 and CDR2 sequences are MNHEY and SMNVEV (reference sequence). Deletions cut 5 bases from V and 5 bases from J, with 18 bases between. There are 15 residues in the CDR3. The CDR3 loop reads CASSKGTDPGETQYF. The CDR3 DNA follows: TGTGCCAGCAGTAAGGGGACGGACCCGGGGGAGACCCAGTACTTC.

CDR3 sequence reads: CASSLRLGQIWDLSSGANVLTF. The DNA of the CDR3 is TGTGCCAGCAGCTTAAGGCTTGGACAGATCTGGGACCTCAGTTCTGGGGCCAACGTCCTGACTTTC. The chain carries TRBV11-1 and TRBJ2-6, with D perhaps TRBD1 (6 bases). Deletions cut 2 bases from V and 1 base from J, with 27 bases between. The CDR3 length is 22 residues. Germline lookup yields CDR1 SGHAT and CDR2 FQDESV (reference sequence).

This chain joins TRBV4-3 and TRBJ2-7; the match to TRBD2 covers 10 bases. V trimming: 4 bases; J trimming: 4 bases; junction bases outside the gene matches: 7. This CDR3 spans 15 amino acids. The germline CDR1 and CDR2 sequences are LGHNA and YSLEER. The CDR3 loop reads CASSPLAGGQYEQYF. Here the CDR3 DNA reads TGCGCCAGCAGCCCGTTAGCGGGGGGTCAGTACGAGCAGTACTTC.

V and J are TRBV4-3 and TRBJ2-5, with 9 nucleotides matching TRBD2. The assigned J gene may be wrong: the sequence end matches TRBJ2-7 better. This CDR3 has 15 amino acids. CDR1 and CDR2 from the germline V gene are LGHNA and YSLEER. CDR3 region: CASSQVGSGGYEQYF. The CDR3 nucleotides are TGCGCCAGCAGCCAAGTGGGTAGCGGGGGCTACGAGCAGTACTTC.

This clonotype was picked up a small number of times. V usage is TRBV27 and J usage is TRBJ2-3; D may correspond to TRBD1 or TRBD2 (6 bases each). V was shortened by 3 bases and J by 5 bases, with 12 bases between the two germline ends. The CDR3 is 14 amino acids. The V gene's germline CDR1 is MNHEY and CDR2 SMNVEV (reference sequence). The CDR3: CASSFGGQGDTQYF. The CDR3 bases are TGTGCCAGCAGTTTTGGGGGGCAAGGAGATACGCAGTATTTT.

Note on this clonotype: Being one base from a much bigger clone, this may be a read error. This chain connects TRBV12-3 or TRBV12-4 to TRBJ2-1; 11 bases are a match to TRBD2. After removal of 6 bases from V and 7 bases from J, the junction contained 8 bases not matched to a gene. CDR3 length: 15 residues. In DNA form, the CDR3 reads TGTGCCAGCAGCCTTACTAGCGGGAGAGGGAATGAGCAGTTCTTC. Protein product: CASSLTSGRGNEQFF.

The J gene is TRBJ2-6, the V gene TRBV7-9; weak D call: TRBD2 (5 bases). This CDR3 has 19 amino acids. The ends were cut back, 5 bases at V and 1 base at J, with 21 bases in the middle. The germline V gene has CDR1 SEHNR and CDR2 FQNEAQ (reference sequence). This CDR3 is CASSLSARARWSGANVLTF. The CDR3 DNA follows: TGTGCCAGCAGCCTATCGGCGAGGGCGCGCTGGTCTGGGGCCAACGTCCTGACTTTC.

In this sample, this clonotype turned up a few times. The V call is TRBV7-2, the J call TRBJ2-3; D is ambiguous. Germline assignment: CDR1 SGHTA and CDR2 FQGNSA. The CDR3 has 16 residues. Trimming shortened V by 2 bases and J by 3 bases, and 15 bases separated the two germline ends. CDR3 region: CASSLSQMGRTDTQYF. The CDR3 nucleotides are TGTGCCAGCAGCTTATCGCAGATGGGTCGGACAGATACGCAGTATTTT.